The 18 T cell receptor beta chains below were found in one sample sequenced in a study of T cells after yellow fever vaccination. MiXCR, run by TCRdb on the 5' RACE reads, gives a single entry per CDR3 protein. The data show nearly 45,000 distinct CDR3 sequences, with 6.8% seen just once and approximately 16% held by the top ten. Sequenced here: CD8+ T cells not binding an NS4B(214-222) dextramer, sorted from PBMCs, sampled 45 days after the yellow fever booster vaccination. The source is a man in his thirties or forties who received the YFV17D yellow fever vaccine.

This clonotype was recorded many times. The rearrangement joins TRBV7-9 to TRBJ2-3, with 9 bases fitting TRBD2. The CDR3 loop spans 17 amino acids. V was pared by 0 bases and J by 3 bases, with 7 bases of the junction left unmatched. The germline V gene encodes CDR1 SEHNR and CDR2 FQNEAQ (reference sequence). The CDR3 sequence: CASSLAWASGKTDTQYF. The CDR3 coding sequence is TGTGCCAGCAGCTTAGCGTGGGCTAGCGGGAAAACAGATACGCAGTATTTT. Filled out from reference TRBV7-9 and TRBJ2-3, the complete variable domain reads DTGVSQNPRHKITKRGQNVTFRCDPISEHNRLYWYRQTLGQGPEFLTYFQNEAQLEKSRLLSDRFSAERPKGSFSTLEIQRTEQGDSAMYLCASSLAWASGKTDTQYFGPGTRLTVL.

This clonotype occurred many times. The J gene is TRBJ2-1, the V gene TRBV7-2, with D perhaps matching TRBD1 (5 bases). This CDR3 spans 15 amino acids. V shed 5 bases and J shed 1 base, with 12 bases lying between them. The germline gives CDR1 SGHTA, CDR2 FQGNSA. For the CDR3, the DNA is TGTGCCAGCAGCCCAGGACACCTTTCCTACAATGAGCAGTTCTTC. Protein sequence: CASSPGHLSYNEQFF.

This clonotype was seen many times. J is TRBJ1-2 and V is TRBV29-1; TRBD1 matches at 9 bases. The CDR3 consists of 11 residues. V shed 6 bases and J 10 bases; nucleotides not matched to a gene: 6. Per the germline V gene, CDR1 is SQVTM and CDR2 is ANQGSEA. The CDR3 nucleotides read TGCAGCGTGGGACAGGGACTAGACTACACCTTC. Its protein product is CSVGQGLDYTF.

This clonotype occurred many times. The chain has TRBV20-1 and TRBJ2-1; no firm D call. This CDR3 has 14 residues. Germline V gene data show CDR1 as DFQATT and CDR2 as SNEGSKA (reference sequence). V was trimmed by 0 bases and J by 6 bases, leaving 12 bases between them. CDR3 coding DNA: TGCAGTGCTAGAGATGGTTCGGAGTTCAATGAGCAGTTCTTC. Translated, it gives CSARDGSEFNEQFF.

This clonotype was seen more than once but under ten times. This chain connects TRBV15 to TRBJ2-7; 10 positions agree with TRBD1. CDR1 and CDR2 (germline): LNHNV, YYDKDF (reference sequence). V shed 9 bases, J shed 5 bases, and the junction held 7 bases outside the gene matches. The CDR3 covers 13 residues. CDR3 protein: CATRPGTGDEQYF. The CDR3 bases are TGTGCCACTCGGCCCGGGACAGGGGACGAGCAGTACTTC.

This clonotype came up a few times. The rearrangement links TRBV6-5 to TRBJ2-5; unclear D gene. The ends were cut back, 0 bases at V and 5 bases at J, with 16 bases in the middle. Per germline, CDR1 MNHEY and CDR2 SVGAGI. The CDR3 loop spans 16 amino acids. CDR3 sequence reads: CASSYSTPAPSETQYF. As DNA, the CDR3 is TGTGCCAGCAGTTACTCCACACCTGCCCCTTCGGAGACCCAGTACTTC.

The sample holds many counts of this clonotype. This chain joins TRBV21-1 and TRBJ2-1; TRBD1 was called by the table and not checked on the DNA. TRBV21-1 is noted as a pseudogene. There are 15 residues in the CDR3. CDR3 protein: CASSQGTREFYEQFF. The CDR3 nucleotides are TGTGCCAGCAGCCAGGGGACCCGGGAGTTTTATGAGCAGTTCTTC.

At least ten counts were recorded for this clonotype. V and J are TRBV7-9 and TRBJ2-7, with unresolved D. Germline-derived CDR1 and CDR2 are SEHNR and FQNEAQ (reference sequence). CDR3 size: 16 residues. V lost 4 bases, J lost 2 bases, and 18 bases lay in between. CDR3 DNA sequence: TGTGCCAGCAGCTCCACATTCTCCCACCGGCCCTACGAGCAGTACTTC. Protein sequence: CASSSTFSHRPYEQYF. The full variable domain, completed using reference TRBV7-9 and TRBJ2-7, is DTGVSQNPRHKITKRGQNVTFRCDPISEHNRLYWYRQTLGQGPEFLTYFQNEAQLEKSRLLSDRFSAERPKGSFSTLEIQRTEQGDSAMYLCASSSTFSHRPYEQYFGPGTRLTVT.

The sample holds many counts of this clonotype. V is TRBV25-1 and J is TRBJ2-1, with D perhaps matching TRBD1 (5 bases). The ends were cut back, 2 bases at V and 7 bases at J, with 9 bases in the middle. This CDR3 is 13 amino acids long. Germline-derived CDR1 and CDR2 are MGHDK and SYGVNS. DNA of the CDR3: TGTGCCAGCAGTGAAACAGGTTTAAATGAGCAGTTCTTC. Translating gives CASSETGLNEQFF.

The CDR3 nucleotides are TGTGCCAGCAGCCTCCTGGAACTGCCAGAAATGTACGAGCAGTACTTC. Encoded protein: CASSLLELPEMYEQYF. The genes are TRBV7-2 and TRBJ2-7, with unresolved D. This CDR3 is 16 amino acids long. V was shortened by 5 bases and J by 4 bases, with 21 bases between the two germline ends. From germline, CDR1 is SGHTA and CDR2 FQGNSA.

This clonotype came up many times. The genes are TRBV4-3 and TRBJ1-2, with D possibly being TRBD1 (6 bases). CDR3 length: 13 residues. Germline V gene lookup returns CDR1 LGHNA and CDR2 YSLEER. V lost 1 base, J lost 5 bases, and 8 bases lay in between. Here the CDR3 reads CASSQVQGYGYTF. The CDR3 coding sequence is TGCGCCAGCAGCCAAGTACAGGGTTATGGCTACACCTTC.

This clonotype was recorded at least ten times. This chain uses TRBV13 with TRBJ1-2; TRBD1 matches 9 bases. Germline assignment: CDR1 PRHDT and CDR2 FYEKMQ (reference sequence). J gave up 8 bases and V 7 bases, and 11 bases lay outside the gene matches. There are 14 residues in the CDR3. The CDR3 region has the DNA TGTGCCAGCACAGCGGGACAGGGTGGGCGCGGCTACACCTTC. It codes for CASTAGQGGRGYTF.

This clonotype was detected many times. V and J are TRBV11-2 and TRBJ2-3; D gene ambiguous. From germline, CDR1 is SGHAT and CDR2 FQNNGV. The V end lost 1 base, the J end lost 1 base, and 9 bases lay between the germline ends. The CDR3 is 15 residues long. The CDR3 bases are TGTGCCAGCAGCTTAGTTGCGGAGCGCACAGATACGCAGTATTTT. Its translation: CASSLVAERTDTQYF.

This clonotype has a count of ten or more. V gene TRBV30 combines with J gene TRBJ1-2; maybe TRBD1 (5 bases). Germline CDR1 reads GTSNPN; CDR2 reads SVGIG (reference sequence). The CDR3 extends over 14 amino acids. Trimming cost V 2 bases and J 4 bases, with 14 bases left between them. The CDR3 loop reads CAWSKKGDGYGYTF. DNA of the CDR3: TGTGCCTGGAGTAAAAAAGGGGACGGCTATGGCTACACCTTC.

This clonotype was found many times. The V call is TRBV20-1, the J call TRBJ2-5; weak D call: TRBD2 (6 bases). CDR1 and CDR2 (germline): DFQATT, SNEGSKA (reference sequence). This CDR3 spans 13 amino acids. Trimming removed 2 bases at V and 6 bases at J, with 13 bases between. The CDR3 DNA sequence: TGCAGTGCTAGACCGGGACTGGTGAAGACCCAGTACTTC. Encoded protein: CSARPGLVKTQYF.

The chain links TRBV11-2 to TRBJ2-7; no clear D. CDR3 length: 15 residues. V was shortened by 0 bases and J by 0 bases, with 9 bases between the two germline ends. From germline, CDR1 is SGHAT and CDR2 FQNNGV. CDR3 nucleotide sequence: TGTGCCAGCAGCTTAGATCCCTCAAGCTCCTACGAGCAGTACTTC. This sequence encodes CASSLDPSSSYEQYF.

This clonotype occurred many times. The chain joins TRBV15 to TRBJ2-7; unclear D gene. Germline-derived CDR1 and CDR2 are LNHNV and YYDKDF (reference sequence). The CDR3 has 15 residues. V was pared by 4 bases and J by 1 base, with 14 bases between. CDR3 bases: TGTGCCACCAGCACCCTGGACCGGCCTTCCTACGAGCAGTACTTC. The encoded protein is CATSTLDRPSYEQYF.

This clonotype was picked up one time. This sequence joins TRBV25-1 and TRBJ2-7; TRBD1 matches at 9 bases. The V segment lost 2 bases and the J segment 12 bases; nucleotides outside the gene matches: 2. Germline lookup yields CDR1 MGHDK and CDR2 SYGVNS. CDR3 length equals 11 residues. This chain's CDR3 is CASSEGTGLYF. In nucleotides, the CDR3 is TGTGCCAGCAGTGAAGGGACAGGGCTGTACTTC.